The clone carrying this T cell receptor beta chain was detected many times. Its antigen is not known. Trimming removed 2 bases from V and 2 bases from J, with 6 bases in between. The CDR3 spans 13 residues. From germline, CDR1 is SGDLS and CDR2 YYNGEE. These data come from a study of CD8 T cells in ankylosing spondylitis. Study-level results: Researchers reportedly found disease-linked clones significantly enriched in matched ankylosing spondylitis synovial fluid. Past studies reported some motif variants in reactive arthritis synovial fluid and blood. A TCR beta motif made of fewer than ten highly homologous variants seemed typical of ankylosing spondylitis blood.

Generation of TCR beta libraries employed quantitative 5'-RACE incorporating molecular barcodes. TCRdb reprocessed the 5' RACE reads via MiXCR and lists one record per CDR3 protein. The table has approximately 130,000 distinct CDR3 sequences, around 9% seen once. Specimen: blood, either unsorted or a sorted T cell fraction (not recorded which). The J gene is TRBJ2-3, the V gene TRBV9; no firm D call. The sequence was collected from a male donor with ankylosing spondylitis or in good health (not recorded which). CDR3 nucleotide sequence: TGTGCCAGCAGCGTTTATGTCACAGATACGCAGTATTTT. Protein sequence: CASSVYVTDTQYF.